The T cell receptor (beta chain) under discussion was sequenced for a study of shared clonotypes between healthy human individuals. Losses at the gene ends were 0 bases for V and 3 bases for J; bases not matched to a gene: 8. The CDR3 runs 16 residues. From germline, CDR1 is SGHTS and CDR2 YDEGEE. Repertoires were generated with immunoSEQ multiplex PCR, while TCRdb's copy carries only in-frame clones and drops some. The repertoire holds about 680,000 clones, with just over 90% as singletons. CD45RO-negative, CCR7-selected cells formed the naive CD8 fraction, which excluded terminally differentiated effector memory CD45RA+ cells.

This TCR derives from a young man in good health. The specimen was naive CD8+ T cells sorted from blood. The chain combines TRBV5-8 with TRBJ2-7, with TRBD1 matching over 8 bases. This CDR3 reads CASSLDLGQVYYEQYF. DNA for the CDR3: TGTGCCAGCAGCTTGGATTTGGGACAGGTCTACTACGAGCAGTACTTC.